Below are 31 T cell receptor beta chains sequenced from a single sample in a study of chemoradiotherapy in HPV16-positive cancers. The method was immunoSEQ multiplex PCR; TCRdb's version includes in-frame clones alone and lacks a portion of them. Of 9,500 to 15,000 clones in the sample, more than 75% were seen once. The material sequenced was blood, taken from a patient who underwent chemoradiotherapy. Receptor source: a human donor with HPV-associated anogenital cancer.

The chain is built from TRBV4-2 and TRBJ1-2; D might be TRBD1 (6 bases). This CDR3 spans 19 amino acids. V lost 0 bases and J lost 4, with 24 bases in between. Germline V gene data show CDR1 as LGHNA and CDR2 as YNFKEQ. The CDR3 DNA follows: TGTGCCAGCAGCCAAGATCAGAACGCGGCCAGGGGAAAAGGCTATGGCTACACCTTC. Translated: CASSQDQNAARGKGYGYTF.

This chain connects TRBV29-1 to TRBJ2-3, with TRBD2 matching 9 bases. V shed 7 bases, J shed 4 bases, and the junction held 12 bases outside the gene matches. This CDR3 has 15 residues. Per germline, CDR1 SQVTM and CDR2 ANQGSEA. CDR3 sequence (DNA): TGCAGCGGCTTAGGGACTAGCCGGGGGGCAGATACGCAGTATTTT. Translation: CSGLGTSRGADTQYF.

The chain is built from TRBV6-4 and TRBJ2-3; the D gene is possibly TRBD2 (7 bases). Germline lookup yields CDR1 MRHNA and CDR2 SNTAGT. V lost 5 bases, J lost 4 bases, and 13 bases lay in between. The CDR3 runs to 14 residues. CDR3 loop: CASSSGGLPDTQYF. CDR3 DNA: TGTGCCAGCAGTTCCGGGGGGCTACCAGATACGCAGTATTTT.

About this clone: The junction does not match germline at one end; this may be a read error. The V call is TRBV29-1, the J call TRBJ1-1; TRBD1 matches 7 bases. Germline lookup yields CDR1 SQVTM and CDR2 ANQGSEA. The CDR3 is made up of 14 amino acids. CDR3 protein: CSLEEGAGKAEAFF. In DNA, the CDR3 is TGCAGCCTTGAAGAGGGGGCCGGGAAGGCTGAAGCTTTCTTT.

As for this clone: One end of the junction does not line up with germline, which may come from a read error. This sequence joins TRBV9 and TRBJ1-1; tentative D call: TRBD1 (6 bases). CDR3 length: 12 amino acids. Per germline, CDR1 SGDLS and CDR2 YYNGEE. Here the CDR3 reads CASSVESQGRVF. The DNA for the CDR3 is TGTGCCAGCAGCGTAGAGTCACAGGGCCGGGTCTTT.

The V gene is TRBV19, the J gene TRBJ1-6; no reliable D call. The CDR3 is 12 amino acids. Germline V CDR1 and CDR2: LNHDA, SQIVND (reference sequence). V was clipped by 5 bases and J by 7 bases, with 6 bases between them. The CDR3 loop is CASSLGNSPLHF. The CDR3, as DNA: TGTGCCAGTAGTCTGGGGAATTCACCCCTCCACTTT. Together with reference TRBV19 and TRBJ1-6, the CDR3 gives the full variable domain: DGGITQSPKYLFRKEGQNVTLSCEQNLNHDAMYWYRQDPGQGLRLIYYSQIVNDFQKGDIAEGYSVSREKKESFPLTVTSAQKNPTAFYLCASSLGNSPLHFGNGTRLTVT.

The chain is built from TRBV6-5 and TRBJ2-7, with D tentatively TRBD1 (5 bases). CDR1 is MNHEY, CDR2 SVGAGI, per germline. Trimming removed 0 bases from V and 2 bases from J, with 8 bases in between. The CDR3 is 14 residues long. The CDR3 DNA is TGTGCCAGCAGTTACTCGGGGCCAACCTACGAGCAGTACTTC. Encoded protein: CASSYSGPTYEQYF.

The rearrangement uses TRBV5-1 and TRBJ1-3; D is unclear. The ends were cut back, 4 bases at V and 1 base at J, with 21 bases in the middle. Germline V gene lookup returns CDR1 SGHRS and CDR2 YFSETQ. This CDR3 contains 18 residues. This chain's CDR3 is CASSPAPSPVGSGNTIYF. The CDR3 region has the DNA TGCGCCAGCAGCCCCGCACCGTCGCCAGTTGGTTCTGGAAACACCATATATTTT.

The sample holds one count of this clone. The gene calls are TRBV11-1 and TRBJ2-3, with D possibly being TRBD1 or TRBD2 (5 bases each). Germline CDR1 reads SGHAT; CDR2 reads FQDESV (reference sequence). This CDR3 has 15 residues. Trimming stripped 0 bases from V and 0 bases from J, with 7 bases between. The CDR3 loop is CASSLAGVSTDTQYF. The DNA for the CDR3 is TGTGCCAGCAGCTTAGCGGGGGTTAGCACAGATACGCAGTATTTT.

The chain combines TRBV2 with TRBJ1-1, with 8 nucleotides matching TRBD1. V dropped 5 bases and J dropped 3; count of bases not matched to a gene: 8. The CDR3 contains 15 residues. Germline CDR1 SNHLY, CDR2 FYNNEI. The CDR3 region has the DNA TGTGCCAGCAGTATCAGGGGGCTGAAGGACACTGAAGCTTTCTTT. Encoded protein: CASSIRGLKDTEAFF.

The genes are TRBV28 and TRBJ2-7; perhaps TRBD2 as D (7 bases). CDR3 size: 14 residues. V lost 5 bases and J 5 bases, leaving 16 bases between the germline ends. CDR1 and CDR2 (germline): MDHEN, SYDVKM. The CDR3 loop reads CASSPPRGGNEQYF. The CDR3, as DNA: TGTGCCAGCAGTCCCCCTAGGGGGGGGAACGAGCAGTACTTC.

The DNA of the CDR3 is TGTGCCAGTAGTATCAGACAGAACGCGAACCGGAACACTGAAGCTTTCTTT. It is translated as CASSIRQNANRNTEAFF. The chain links TRBV19 to TRBJ1-1; perhaps TRBD1 as D (5 bases). CDR1 and CDR2 from the germline V gene are LNHDA and SQIVND (reference sequence). V lost 3 bases and J 1 base, leaving 18 bases between the germline ends. This CDR3 region has 17 residues.

The V and J genes are TRBV19 and TRBJ1-2; D gene ambiguous. The length of the CDR3 is 15 residues. The germline V and J ends were trimmed by 6 bases and 2 bases, with 16 bases remaining between them. Germline loops: CDR1 LNHDA, CDR2 SQIVND (reference sequence). The CDR3 sequence is CASSSGPAANYGYTF. In DNA form, the CDR3 reads TGTGCCAGTAGCTCCGGGCCCGCCGCCAACTATGGCTACACCTTC.

The chain's CDR3 is CASSLPHGRNYNEQFF. The CDR3 region has the DNA TGTGCCAGCAGTTTACCCCACGGACGGAATTACAATGAGCAGTTCTTC. The gene calls are TRBV27 and TRBJ2-1; D remains ambiguous. CDR3 size: 16 residues. Germline V gene sequence: CDR1 MNHEY, CDR2 SMNVEV (reference sequence). Trimming cost V 2 bases and J 4 bases, with 15 bases left between them.

The chain has TRBV4-1 and TRBJ2-5; 10 positions match TRBD2. The CDR3 length is 19 residues. J gave up 1 base and V 0 bases, and 11 bases lay outside the gene matches. Germline CDR1 MGHRA, CDR2 YSYEKL. CDR3 amino acids: CASSQDKTLAGARQETQYF. The CDR3, as DNA: TGCGCCAGCAGCCAAGATAAAACCCTAGCGGGGGCCCGCCAAGAGACCCAGTACTTC.

This chain links TRBV6-1 with TRBJ1-3; 9 positions match TRBD1. Per germline, CDR1 MNHNS and CDR2 SASEGT. The CDR3 runs 13 residues. With 1 base clipped from V and 8 bases from J, the junction kept 0 bases outside the gene matches. In DNA form, the CDR3 reads TGTGCCAGCAGTGAAGGACAGGGGGACACCATATATTTT. Its translation: CASSEGQGDTIYF.

The J gene is TRBJ1-5, the V gene TRBV6-6; D may be TRBD1 (6 bases). Germline values: CDR1 MNHNY, CDR2 SVGAGI (reference sequence). The CDR3 is 12 residues long. With 5 bases removed from V and 5 bases from J, the gap between germline ends came to 7 bases. In nucleotides, the CDR3 is TGTGCCAGCAGTCACAGGGATCAGCCCCAGCATTTT. The encoded protein is CASSHRDQPQHF.

This clone has only a few counts. The J gene is TRBJ1-2, the V gene TRBV4-2; D unresolved. CDR1 and CDR2 from the germline V gene are LGHNA and YNFKEQ. This CDR3 is built from 14 residues. The V end lost 0 bases, the J end lost 9 bases, and 14 bases lay between the germline ends. CDR3 sequence reads: CASSQEPDPISYTF. The CDR3 DNA reads TGTGCCAGCAGCCAAGAGCCAGACCCTATCAGCTACACCTTC.

This clone was found a few times. The rearrangement uses TRBV30 and TRBJ2-4; D assignment may be TRBD1 or TRBD2 (6 bases each). Germline V gene lookup returns CDR1 GTSNPN and CDR2 SVGIG (reference sequence). V was clipped by 5 bases and J by 0 bases, with 17 bases between them. This CDR3 region has 16 residues. The CDR3 sequence: CAWGRPGAAAKNIQYF. CDR3 DNA sequence: TGTGCCTGGGGGAGGCCGGGGGCGGCAGCCAAAAACATTCAGTACTTC.

This chain links TRBV7-2 with TRBJ1-2; 9 nucleotides line up with TRBD1. J was trimmed by 6 bases and V by 4 bases; bases with no gene match: 9. CDR3 length: 15 residues. Per germline, CDR1 SGHTA and CDR2 FQGNSA. CDR3 sequence (DNA): TGTGCCAGCAGCTCCATCTACAGGGGGCGGGATGGCTACACCTTC. This codes for CASSSIYRGRDGYTF.

The chain couples TRBV9 to TRBJ1-4, with unresolved D. The germline gives CDR1 SGDLS, CDR2 YYNGEE. The CDR3 has 17 residues. V was cut by 4 bases and J by 0 bases, with 16 bases left in between. The CDR3 DNA is TGTGCCAGCAGCTCAGGCGTGGGAAAGGCAACTAATGAAAAACTGTTTTTT. It translates to CASSSGVGKATNEKLFF. The full variable domain, rest sourced from reference TRBV9 and TRBJ1-4, is DSGVTQTPKHLITATGQRVTLRCSPRSGDLSVYWYQQSLDQGLQFLIQYYNGEERAKGNILERFSAQQFPDLHSELNLSSLELGDSALYFCASSSGVGKATNEKLFFGSGTQLSVL.

The DNA of the CDR3 is TGTGCCAGCAGGAGCGGGGGGGCCCCCTACAATGAGCAGTTCTTC. Residues: CASRSGGAPYNEQFF. The V gene is TRBV5-5, the J gene TRBJ2-1, with 10 positions matching TRBD2. Germline assignment: CDR1 SGHKS and CDR2 YYEKEE (reference sequence). The CDR3 loop spans 15 amino acids. The V and J ends lost 5 bases and 2 bases, in that order; junction bases with no gene match: 4.

The J gene is TRBJ1-1, the V gene TRBV13, with TRBD1 matching 7 bases. J gave up 5 bases and V 6 bases, and 12 bases lay outside the gene matches. The CDR3 sequence is 15 residues long. Germline CDR1 and CDR2: PRHDT and FYEKMQ (reference sequence). The CDR3 is CASRVQTGMGTEAFF. CDR3 DNA sequence: TGTGCCAGCAGGGTGCAGACAGGGATGGGTACTGAAGCTTTCTTT.

This rearrangement joins TRBV2 to TRBJ2-7; D ambiguous. V dropped 3 bases and J dropped 0 bases, with 9 bases sitting between them. This CDR3 is built from 14 residues. Germline-derived CDR1 and CDR2 are SNHLY and FYNNEI. The CDR3 nucleotides are TGTGCCAGCAGTGAGAACAGCCACTCCTACGAGCAGTACTTC. It yields the protein CASSENSHSYEQYF. Combining the CDR3 with reference TRBV2 and TRBJ2-7 gives the whole variable domain EPEVTQTPSHQVTQMGQEVILRCVPISNHLYFYWYRQILGQKVEFLVSFYNNEISEKSEIFDDQFSVERPDGSNFTLKIRSTKLEDSAMYFCASSENSHSYEQYFGPGTRLTVT.

The chain links TRBV11-3 to TRBJ1-2; D gene unclear. Trimming removed 6 bases from V and 7 bases from J, with 9 bases in between. Germline V gene sequence: CDR1 SGHNT, CDR2 YENEEA. The CDR3 is 11 amino acids. This CDR3 reads CASRAAGGYTF. The CDR3 coding sequence is TGTGCCAGCAGAGCCGCTGGTGGCTACACCTTC.

V gene TRBV9 combines with J gene TRBJ2-7, with no clear D. V lost 2 bases, J lost 3 bases, and 12 bases lay in between. The germline V gene has CDR1 SGDLS and CDR2 YYNGEE. The CDR3 sequence is 14 residues long. In nucleotides, the CDR3 is TGTGCCAGCAGCGTCTCCCCCGTCCACTACGAGCAGTACTTC. Its translation is CASSVSPVHYEQYF. The full variable domain, completed using reference TRBV9 and TRBJ2-7, is DSGVTQTPKHLITATGQRVTLRCSPRSGDLSVYWYQQSLDQGLQFLIQYYNGEERAKGNILERFSAQQFPDLHSELNLSSLELGDSALYFCASSVSPVHYEQYFGPGTRLTVT.

The V gene is TRBV7-2, the J gene TRBJ2-1, with D perhaps matching TRBD2 (7 bases). Germline CDR1 reads SGHTA; CDR2 reads FQGNSA. The CDR3 is 16 residues long. V gave up 2 bases and J gave up 10 bases, with 21 bases separating them. CDR3 amino acids: CASSLHPTGGRQEQFF. For the CDR3, the DNA is TGTGCCAGCAGCTTACACCCAACGGGGGGCCGCCAGGAGCAGTTCTTC.

The chain links TRBV7-2 to TRBJ2-3; no clear D gene. The CDR3 extends over 12 amino acids. Germline V gene lookup returns CDR1 SGHTA and CDR2 FQGNSA. V was clipped by 1 base and J by 14 bases, with 13 bases between them. CDR3 DNA: TGTGCCAGCAGCTTAGGCCTGGACCTGAGGTATTTT. It translates to CASSLGLDLRYF.

The rearrangement joins TRBV2 to TRBJ2-4, with a tentative D call TRBD1 (5 bases). The V end lost 2 bases, the J end lost 7 bases, and 15 bases lay between the germline ends. The CDR3 length is 15 residues. Germline lookup yields CDR1 SNHLY and CDR2 FYNNEI. The CDR3 region has the DNA TGTGCCAGCAGTGAATTAAGGGGTAAGAGGAACATTCAGTACTTC. It yields the protein CASSELRGKRNIQYF.

This sequence joins TRBV5-1 and TRBJ2-1; 8 bases line up with TRBD2. This CDR3 spans 14 amino acids. The V segment lost 4 bases and the J segment 7 bases; nucleotides outside the gene matches: 7. Germline V gene lookup returns CDR1 SGHRS and CDR2 YFSETQ. The CDR3 DNA sequence: TGCGCCAGCAGCCCCTTCGGGGGGGCAAATGAGCAGTTCTTC. It specifies CASSPFGGANEQFF.

The sample holds a few counts of this clone. The chain has TRBV2 and TRBJ2-7; 11 bases agree with TRBD2. Germline V gene lookup returns CDR1 SNHLY and CDR2 FYNNEI. V was clipped by 3 bases and J by 3 bases; unmatched bases: 7. CDR3 length: 16 amino acids. CDR3 sequence (DNA): TGTGCCAGCAGTGATGAACTAGCGGGGGCCTTCTACGAGCAGTACTTC. This translates into CASSDELAGAFYEQYF. The full variable domain, completed using reference TRBV2 and TRBJ2-7, is EPEVTQTPSHQVTQMGQEVILRCVPISNHLYFYWYRQILGQKVEFLVSFYNNEISEKSEIFDDQFSVERPDGSNFTLKIRSTKLEDSAMYFCASSDELAGAFYEQYFGPGTRLTVT.